These T cell receptor beta chains were read from a single sample in a study of cytomegalovirus exposure and HLA in healthy donors. Sequenced by immunoSEQ multiplex PCR; TCRdb stores in-frame clones only, minus some. The sample shows under 85,000 clones, around 76% of them seen only once. Material for sequencing was PBMCs. The origin of the receptors is a middle-aged man in good health and CMV-seronegative. Each CDR3 is given with its conserved first and last residue. The order of the fields is clone size, D gene, V gene, J gene, CDR3 DNA, CDR3 protein. A D gene is named only where the DNA matches it firmly. The size of a clone is reported for some rows only, either as once, few or many, or as a class for expanded clones.

abundance: few
d_gene: TRBD1
v_gene: TRBV5-4
j_gene: TRBJ1-2
CDR3nt: TGTGCCAGCAGCTTGCCCAGGGACAGGGGGCGCAGTGGCTACACCTTC
CDR3aa: CASSLPRDRGRSGYTF

abundance: .
d_gene: .
v_gene: TRBV30
j_gene: TRBJ2-7
CDR3nt: TGTGCCTGGAGTTATGGAGGGACCTACGAGCAGTACTTC
CDR3aa: CAWSYGGTYEQYF

abundance: .
d_gene: TRBD1
v_gene: TRBV4-1
j_gene: TRBJ1-5
CDR3nt: TGCGCCAGCAGCCGCTCCGGGACAGGGGCCGCTGAGAATCAGCCCCAGCATTTT
CDR3aa: CASSRSGTGAAENQPQHF

abundance: .
d_gene: TRBD2
v_gene: TRBV6-1
j_gene: TRBJ2-1
CDR3nt: TGTGCCAGCAAGCCTAGCGGGAGTATCAATGAGCAGTTCTTC
CDR3aa: CASKPSGSINEQFF

abundance: .
d_gene: .
v_gene: TRBV10-3
j_gene: TRBJ2-5
CDR3nt: TGTGCCATCAAGCACCTCGACGGGGAGACCCAGTACTTC
CDR3aa: CAIKHLDGETQYF

abundance: .
d_gene: TRBD2
v_gene: TRBV27
j_gene: TRBJ2-1
CDR3nt: TGTGCCAGCAGTTCCGGGACTAGCACATACAATGAGCAGTTCTTC
CDR3aa: CASSSGTSTYNEQFF

abundance: .
d_gene: .
v_gene: TRBV9
j_gene: TRBJ1-5
CDR3nt: TGTGCCAGCAGCGTCGGGAGCAATCAGCCCCAGCATTTT
CDR3aa: CASSVGSNQPQHF

abundance: .
d_gene: TRBD1
v_gene: TRBV4-2
j_gene: TRBJ1-1
CDR3nt: TGTGCCAGCAGCCAGGGACAGGTGAACACTGAAGCTTTCTTT
CDR3aa: CASSQGQVNTEAFF

abundance: .
d_gene: .
v_gene: TRBV2
j_gene: TRBJ2-5
CDR3nt: TGTGCCAGCAGTCGAGACAGAGAAGAGACCCAGTACTTC
CDR3aa: CASSRDREETQYF

abundance: .
d_gene: .
v_gene: TRBV19
j_gene: TRBJ1-5
CDR3nt: TGTGCCAGTACGGAACAACATAGGGGGCCCCAGCATTTT
CDR3aa: CASTEQHRGPQHF